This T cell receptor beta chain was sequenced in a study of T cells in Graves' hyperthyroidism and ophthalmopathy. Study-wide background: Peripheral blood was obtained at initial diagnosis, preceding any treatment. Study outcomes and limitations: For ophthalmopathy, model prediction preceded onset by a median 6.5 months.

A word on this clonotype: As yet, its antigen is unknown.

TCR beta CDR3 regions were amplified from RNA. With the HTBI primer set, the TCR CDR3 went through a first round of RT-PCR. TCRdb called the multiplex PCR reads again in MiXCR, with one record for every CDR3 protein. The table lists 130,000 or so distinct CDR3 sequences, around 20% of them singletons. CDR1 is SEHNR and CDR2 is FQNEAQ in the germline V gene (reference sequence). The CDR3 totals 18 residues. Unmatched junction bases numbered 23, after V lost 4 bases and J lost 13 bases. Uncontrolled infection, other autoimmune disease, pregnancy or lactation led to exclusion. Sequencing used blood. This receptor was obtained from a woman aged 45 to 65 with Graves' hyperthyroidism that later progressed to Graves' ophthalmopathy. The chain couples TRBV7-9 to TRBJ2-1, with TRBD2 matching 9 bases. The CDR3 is CASSSPRTHLAGGGTQFF. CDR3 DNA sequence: TGTGCCAGCAGCTCGCCCCGAACCCATCTTGCGGGAGGGGGAACACAGTTCTTC.